The rows below give T cell receptor beta chains drawn from one sample of a study of metastatic and nonmetastatic thyroid tumors. TCRdb reanalyzed the PCR reads with MiXCR. The sample lists some 14,000 clones; approximately 32% were seen once. What was sequenced was tumor tissue. These receptors originate from a female donor with papillary thyroid cancer or a benign thyroid nodule (not recorded which). Some clones in this sample may be carry-over from other donors' samples. Both conserved end residues are trimmed from each CDR3. Each record gives: V gene, clone size, CDR3 protein. Size values are once, few and many counts, or a class for expanded clones, and some rows have none.

TRBV18,.,ASSAGVYEKLF
TRBV27,large,ASSLSHRTEQY
TRBV28,few,ASSPPGMTVTYEKY
TRBV4-1,few,ASSQGRGVNTGELF
TRBV20-1,few,SARGTGSLWEQY
TRBV7-9,many,ASSFLRTGRVDPYEQY
TRBV7-3,many,ASSLAPPYNEQF
TRBV13,few,ASSLQESYEQY
TRBV6-2/TRBV6-3,.,ASSYGYVDGTEAF
TRBV29-1,.,SVQDGNTEAF
TRBV20-1,.,SASRGQDTQY
TRBV5-1,.,ASRVDRNQPQH
TRBV12-3/TRBV12-4,.,VSSVPSVSLWDYNEQF
TRBV3-1,many,ASSQDGLKAF
TRBV6-1,few,ASNLDRGYEQY
TRBV18,.,ASSPDKSSSPPLH
TRBV19,many,ASSIDRRASSYEQY
TRBV30,.,AWSERENSPLH
TRBV28,few,ASQTGSLGYT
TRBV4-1,many,ASSQEDRVYGYT
TRBV5-1,.,ASSLADRGPSGTGSYEQY
TRBV5-1,.,ASSSRDRDSRYEQY
TRBV5-1,.,ASSLAARPNTEAF
TRBV15,many,ATSRARTGGAYGYT
TRBV28,.,ASSFGVGEQY
TRBV30,.,AWSDPYEQY
TRBV12-3/TRBV12-4,few,VSSPLAAAGELF
TRBV7-9,many,ASSHLVGEETQY
TRBV14,many,ASSHTGLAAYEQY
TRBV20-1,medium-sized,SARDIREAAYEQY
TRBV6-1,.,ASRTMTGLTEAF
TRBV3-1,many,ASSQDRGTQY
TRBV6-1,medium-sized,ASSSRPISGGYT
TRBV28,many,ASSSKKALGTEAF
TRBV28,medium-sized,ASSLAGTGTQNTEAF
TRBV5-6,.,ASSSRAEGSTGELF
TRBV19,once,ASIAGTGGRANEKLF
TRBV28,.,AITLGALYEQR
TRBV20-1,medium-sized,SARRAGHSYEQY
TRBV7-9,many,ASSTTGSAQH
TRBV6-2/TRBV6-3,.,ASSYSLQGMETQY
TRBV6-4,few,ASSDSTETGELF
TRBV30,many,AWSVPGTVTHSPLH
TRBV11-3,.,ASSLDMDGELF
TRBV25-1,.,ASSEGAENTEAF
TRBV4-1,.,ASSQQGTGLPYEQY
TRBV20-1,few,SAPGPSGEQY
TRBV27,.,ASSLFASFRGYYGYT
TRBV4-1,.,ASSQARGRLHTEAF
TRBV25-1,.,ASSPGTLNSPLH
TRBV6-1,.,AGGRGYNSPLH
TRBV28,.,ASSPPPQPQH
TRBV9,.,ASSPDTRQGNRDEQY
TRBV19,.,ASSIDRGPNSPLH